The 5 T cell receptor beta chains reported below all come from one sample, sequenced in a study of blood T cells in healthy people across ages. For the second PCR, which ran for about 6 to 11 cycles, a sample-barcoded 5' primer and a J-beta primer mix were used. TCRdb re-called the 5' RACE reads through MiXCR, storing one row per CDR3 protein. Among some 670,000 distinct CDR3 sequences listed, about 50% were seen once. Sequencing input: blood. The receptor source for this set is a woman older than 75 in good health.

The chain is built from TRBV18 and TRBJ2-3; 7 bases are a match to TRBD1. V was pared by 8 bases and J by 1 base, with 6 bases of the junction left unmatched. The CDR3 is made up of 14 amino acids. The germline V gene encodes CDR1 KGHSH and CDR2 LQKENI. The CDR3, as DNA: TGTGCCAGCCAAAAAGGGACAGGCACAGATACGCAGTATTTT. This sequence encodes CASQKGTGTDTQYF.

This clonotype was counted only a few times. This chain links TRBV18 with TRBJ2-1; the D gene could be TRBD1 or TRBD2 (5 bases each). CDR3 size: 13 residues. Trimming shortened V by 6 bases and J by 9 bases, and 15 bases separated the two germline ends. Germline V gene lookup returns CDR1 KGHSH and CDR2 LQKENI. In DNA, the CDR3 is TGTGCCAGCTCCTGGGGACGAGAGAGTGAGCAGTTCTTC. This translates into CASSWGRESEQFF.

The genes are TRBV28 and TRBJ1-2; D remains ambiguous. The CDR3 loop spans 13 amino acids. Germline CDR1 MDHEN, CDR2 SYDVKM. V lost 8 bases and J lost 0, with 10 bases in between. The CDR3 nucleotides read TGTGCCAGCGTCTACCAGACTAACTATGGCTACACCTTC. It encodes CASVYQTNYGYTF.

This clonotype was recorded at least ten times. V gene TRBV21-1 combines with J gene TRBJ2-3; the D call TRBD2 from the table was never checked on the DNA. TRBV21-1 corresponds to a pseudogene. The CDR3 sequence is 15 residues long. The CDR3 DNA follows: TGTGCCAGCCGCTATACCTTCCTACCGGGAGATACGCAGTATTTT. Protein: CASRYTFLPGDTQYF.

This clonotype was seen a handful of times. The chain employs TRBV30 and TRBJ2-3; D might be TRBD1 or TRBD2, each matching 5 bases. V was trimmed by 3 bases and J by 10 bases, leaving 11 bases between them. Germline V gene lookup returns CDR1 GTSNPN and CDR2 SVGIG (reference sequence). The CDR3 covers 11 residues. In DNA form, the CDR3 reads TGTGCCTGGAGAGAGGGGATGTCGCAGTATTTT. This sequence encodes CAWREGMSQYF.